This TCR beta chain was retrieved from a study of blood T cells in healthy people across ages. Study-wide findings and caveats: Changes in expanded clonotypes were possibly confounded, as the CMV status of donors was unknown.

On this clonotype itself: Its specificity is not known.

Trimming left V 5 bases short and J 8 bases short, with 12 bases between. In germline, CDR1 is DFQATT, CDR2 SNEGSKA (reference sequence). This CDR3 is built from 11 residues. PCR was performed a second time for about 6 to 11 cycles using a sample-barcoded 5' primer and a J-beta primer mix. Every cDNA molecule bore a tag from a template-switch adaptor containing 12 random nucleotides. TCRdb called the 5' RACE reads again in MiXCR, with one record for every CDR3 protein. The profile shows under 2 million distinct CDR3 sequences, around 36% of them singletons. The material sequenced was blood. V gene TRBV20-1 combines with J gene TRBJ1-2; no reliable D call. The clonotype comes from a woman in her 30s in good health. This CDR3 reads CSAPSAGGYTF. In DNA form, the CDR3 reads TGCAGTGCTCCCTCCGCCGGAGGCTACACCTTC.